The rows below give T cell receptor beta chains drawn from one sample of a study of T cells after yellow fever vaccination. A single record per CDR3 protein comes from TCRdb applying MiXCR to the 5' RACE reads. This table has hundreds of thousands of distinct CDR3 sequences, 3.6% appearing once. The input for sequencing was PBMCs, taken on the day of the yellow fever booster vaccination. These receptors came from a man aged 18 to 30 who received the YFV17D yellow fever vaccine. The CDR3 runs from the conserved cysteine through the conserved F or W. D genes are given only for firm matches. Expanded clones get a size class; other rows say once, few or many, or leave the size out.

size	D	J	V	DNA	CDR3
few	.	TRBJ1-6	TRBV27	TGTGCCAGCCGTCGGGCAGGCCTCAATTCACCCCTCCACTTT	CASRRAGLNSPLHF
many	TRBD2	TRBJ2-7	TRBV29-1	TGCAGCGTAGGGACTAGCGGTTACGAGCAGTACTTC	CSVGTSGYEQYF
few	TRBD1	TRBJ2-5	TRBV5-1	TGCGCCAGCAGCCCACTGTTAAGGACAGGCGGACAAGAGACCCAGTACTTC	CASSPLLRTGGQETQYF
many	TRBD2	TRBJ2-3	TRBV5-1	TGCGCCAGCAGCTTACGGGGGGTAGATGGAGATACGCAGTATTTT	CASSLRGVDGDTQYF
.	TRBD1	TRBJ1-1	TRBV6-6	TGTGCCAGCAGTCCCCGACAGGGCCCACCCCCAGTAGGAGCTTTCTTT	CASSPRQGPPPVGAFF
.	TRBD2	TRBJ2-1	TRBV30	TGTGCCTGGAGTACTAGCGGAACCTACAATGAGCAGTTCTTC	CAWSTSGTYNEQFF
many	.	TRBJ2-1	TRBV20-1	TGCAGTGGGACTGGCGGGCTCCCCTACAATGAGCAGTTCTTC	CSGTGGLPYNEQFF
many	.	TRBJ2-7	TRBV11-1	TGTGCCAGCAGCTTAGGGCAGGGCTTCTACGAGCAGTACTTC	CASSLGQGFYEQYF
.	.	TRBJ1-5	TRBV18	TGTGCCAGCTCACCCCCGGGTTATCGGAGCAATCAGCCCCAGCATTTT	CASSPPGYRSNQPQHF
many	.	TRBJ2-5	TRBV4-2	TGTGCCAGCAGCCAAGGTCCAGAAGAGACCCAGTACTTC	CASSQGPEETQYF
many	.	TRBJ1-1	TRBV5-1	TGCGCCAGCAGCTTTGAACCAGCAGCCATGAACACTGAAGCTTTCTTT	CASSFEPAAMNTEAFF
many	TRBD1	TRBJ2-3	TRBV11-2	TGTGCCAGCAGCCCGTCCGGGACAGGGATCACAGATACGCAGTATTTT	CASSPSGTGITDTQYF
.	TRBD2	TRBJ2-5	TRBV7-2	TGTGCCGTAGGGCTAGCGGGGCCAGGGGCCCAGTACTTC	CAVGLAGPGAQYF
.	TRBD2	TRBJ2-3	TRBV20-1	TGCAGTGCTAGCCGTCGCGGGGGGGCTACAGATACGCAGTATTTT	CSASRRGGATDTQYF
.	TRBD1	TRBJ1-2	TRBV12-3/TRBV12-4	TGTGCCAGCAGCCTTCAGGGGGATCGGGGCTACACCTTC	CASSLQGDRGYTF
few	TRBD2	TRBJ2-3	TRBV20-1	TGCAGTGCCTGGGACTACGGCACAGATACGCAGTATTTT	CSAWDYGTDTQYF
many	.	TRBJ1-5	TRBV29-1	TGCAGCGCCACCTACCCAGGGACGCCCCAGCATTTT	CSATYPGTPQHF
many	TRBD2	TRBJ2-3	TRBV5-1	TGCGCCAGCAGCTCCGGGACTAGCGGGAGCACAGATACGCAGTATTTT	CASSSGTSGSTDTQYF
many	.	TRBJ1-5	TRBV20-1	TGCAGTGCTAGAGATGGCAATCAGCCCCAGCATTTT	CSARDGNQPQHF
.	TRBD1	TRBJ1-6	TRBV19	TGTGCCAGTAGTCCCCGGGACAGGAGTAATTCACCCCTCCACTTT	CASSPRDRSNSPLHF
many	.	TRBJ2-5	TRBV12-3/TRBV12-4	TGTGCCAGCAGTTTTAGAGGGGTCGGGACCCAGTACTTC	CASSFRGVGTQYF
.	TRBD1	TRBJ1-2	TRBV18	TGTGCCAGCTCACCCGACAGGGCAACGTACTATGGCTACACCTTC	CASSPDRATYYGYTF
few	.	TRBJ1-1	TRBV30	TGTGCCTGGAGTCTACCGGGGACGCTGAACACTGAAGCTTTCTTT	CAWSLPGTLNTEAFF
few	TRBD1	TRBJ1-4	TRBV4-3	TGCGCCAGCAGCCAAGAAAGGGGGCCCTCCTATGCAACTAATGAAAAACTGTTTTTT	CASSQERGPSYATNEKLFF
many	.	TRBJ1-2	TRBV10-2	TGCGCCAGCAGGGCAGGGGCTTTTTACACCTTC	CASRAGAFYTF
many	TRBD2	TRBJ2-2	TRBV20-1	TGCAGTGCTAGCGTAGCGGGGCGCACCGGGGAGCTGTTTTTT	CSASVAGRTGELFF
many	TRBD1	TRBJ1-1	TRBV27	TGTGCCAGCAGCGAATCGACAGGGGGGCACACTGAAGCTTTCTTT	CASSESTGGHTEAFF
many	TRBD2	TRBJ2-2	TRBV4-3	TGCGCCAGCAGCCAAGCGGAACTAGCGAGAAACACCGGGGAGCTGTTTTTT	CASSQAELARNTGELFF
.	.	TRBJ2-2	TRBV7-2	TGTGCCAGCAGCCTCAGACAAGGGGCGGAGAGGACCGGGGAGCTGTTTTTT	CASSLRQGAERTGELFF
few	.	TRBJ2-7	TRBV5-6	TGTGCCAGCAGCCGAAGTCTTAGCTACGAGCAGTACTTC	CASSRSLSYEQYF
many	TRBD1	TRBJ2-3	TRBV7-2	TGTGCCAGCAGACCGACAGGGGTCGCAGATACGCAGTATTTT	CASRPTGVADTQYF
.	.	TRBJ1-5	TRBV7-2	TGTGCCAGCAGCATCGCCGGGACGGTGAGCAATCAGCCCCAGCATTTT	CASSIAGTVSNQPQHF
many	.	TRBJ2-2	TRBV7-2	TGTGCCACCGCGCGGCAGAACACCGGGGAGCTGTTTTTT	CATARQNTGELFF
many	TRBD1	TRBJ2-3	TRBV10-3	TGTGCCTCGAAGGGACAGGGACCCACAGATACGCAGTATTTT	CASKGQGPTDTQYF
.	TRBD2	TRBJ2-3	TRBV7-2	TGTGCCAGCAGGGCCCCCGGACTAGCGTCAGATACGCAGTATTTT	CASRAPGLASDTQYF
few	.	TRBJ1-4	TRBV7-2	TGTGCCAGCAGCACCCGGATTAATGAAAAACTGTTTTTT	CASSTRINEKLFF
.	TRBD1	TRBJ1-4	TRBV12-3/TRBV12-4	TGTGCCAGCAGTATCAGACAGGGGGCTGAAAAACTGTTTTTT	CASSIRQGAEKLFF
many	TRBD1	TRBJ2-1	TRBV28	TGTGCCAGCACCCTGGCCCTTGGACAGGGATCCTACAATGAGCAGTTCTTC	CASTLALGQGSYNEQFF
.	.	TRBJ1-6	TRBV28	TGTGCCAGCAGTTTTTGGGCTTCACCCCTCCACTTT	CASSFWASPLHF
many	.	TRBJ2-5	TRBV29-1	TGCAGCGTTGTGCCAGGCCAAGAGACCCAGTACTTC	CSVVPGQETQYF
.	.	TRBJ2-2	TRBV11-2	TGTGCCAGCAGCGGAAGGACAGACTTTGGGTCCGGGGAGCTGTTTTTT	CASSGRTDFGSGELFF
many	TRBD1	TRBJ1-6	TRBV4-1	TGCGCCAGCAGCCGGGACAGGAACCCCGGCGGCAATTCACCCCTCCACTTT	CASSRDRNPGGNSPLHF
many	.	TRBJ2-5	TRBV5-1	TGCGCCAGCAGCTTGGTGGGGGCACAAGAGACCCAGTACTTC	CASSLVGAQETQYF
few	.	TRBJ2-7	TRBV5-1	TGCGCCAGCAGCTTGGATAGGGCTTCACCCGGCGAGCAGTACTTC	CASSLDRASPGEQYF
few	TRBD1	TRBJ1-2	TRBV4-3	TGCGCCAGCAGCCAAGGGACAGGGGGCTATGGCTACACCTTC	CASSQGTGGYGYTF
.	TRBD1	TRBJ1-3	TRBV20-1	TGCAGTGCTAGAGATCGGGGACAGTCTGGAAACACCATATATTTT	CSARDRGQSGNTIYF
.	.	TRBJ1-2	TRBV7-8	TGTGCCAGCAGCTTTGGACGGCCGGGTAGCTATGGCTACACCTTC	CASSFGRPGSYGYTF
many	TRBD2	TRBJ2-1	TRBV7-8	TGTGCCAGCAGTTACGGGGGGGACTCCTACAATGAGCAGTTCTTC	CASSYGGDSYNEQFF
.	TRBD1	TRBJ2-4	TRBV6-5	TGTGCCAGCAGTCCCCCCGATGGCCAGGGGGACAACATTCAGTACTTC	CASSPPDGQGDNIQYF
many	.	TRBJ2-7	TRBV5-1	TGCGCCAGCAGCATCGATCAAACAGGGGAGCAGTACTTC	CASSIDQTGEQYF
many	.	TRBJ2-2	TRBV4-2	TGTGCCAGCAGCCAAGAGGATGAGCTGTTTTTT	CASSQEDELFF